This entry describes one T cell receptor beta chain. This entry is derived from a study of blood T cell repertoires in COVID-19. Study-level background: Sources were T cells, B-cell-depleted T cells, or PBMCs; the material itself was cDNA or gDNA.

Generated by immunoSEQ multiplex PCR, the TCRdb table keeps only in-frame clones and is missing some. This table holds under 200,000 clones, about 81% found once. Cohort allocation depended upon clinical history that participants reported. Two negative PCRs, clearance, or symptom resolution were required of recovered Cohort 3 donors. In germline, CDR1 is MGHDK, CDR2 SYGVNS. V was pared by 8 bases and J by 5 bases, with 13 bases between. This CDR3 comprises 14 residues. The TCR comes from a man over 45 who had recovered from COVID-19. Sample: PBMCs or T cells enriched from blood (not recorded which). This chain joins TRBV25-1 and TRBJ1-6; D perhaps matches TRBD1 (6 bases). The CDR3 nucleotides read TGTGCCAGCGGGAAAGGGGGAAATAATTCACCCCTCCACTTT. Translating gives CASGKGGNNSPLHF.